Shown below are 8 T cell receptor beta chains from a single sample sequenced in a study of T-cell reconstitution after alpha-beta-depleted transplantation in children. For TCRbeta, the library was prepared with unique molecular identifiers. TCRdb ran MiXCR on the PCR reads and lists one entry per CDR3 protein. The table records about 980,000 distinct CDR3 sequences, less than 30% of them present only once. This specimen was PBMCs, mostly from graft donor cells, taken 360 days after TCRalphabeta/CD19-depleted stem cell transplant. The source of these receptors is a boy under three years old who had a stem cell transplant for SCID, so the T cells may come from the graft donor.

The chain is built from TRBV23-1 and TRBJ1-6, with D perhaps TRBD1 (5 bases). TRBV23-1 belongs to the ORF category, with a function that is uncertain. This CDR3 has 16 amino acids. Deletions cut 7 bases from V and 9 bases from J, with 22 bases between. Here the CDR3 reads CASKLPPGPRGSPLHF. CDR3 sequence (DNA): TGCGCCAGCAAGCTCCCGCCGGGCCCTAGGGGTTCACCCCTCCACTTT.

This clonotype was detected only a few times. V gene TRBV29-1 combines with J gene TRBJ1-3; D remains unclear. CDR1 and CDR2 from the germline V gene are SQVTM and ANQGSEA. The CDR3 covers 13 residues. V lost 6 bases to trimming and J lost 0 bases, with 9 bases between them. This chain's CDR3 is CSVGRSSGNTIYF. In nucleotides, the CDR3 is TGCAGCGTCGGACGTAGCTCTGGAAACACCATATATTTT.

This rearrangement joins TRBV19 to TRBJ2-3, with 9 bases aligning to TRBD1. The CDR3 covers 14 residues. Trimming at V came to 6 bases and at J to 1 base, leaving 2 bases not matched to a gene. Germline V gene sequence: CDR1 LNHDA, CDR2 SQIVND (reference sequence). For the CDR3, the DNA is TGTGCCAGTAGGGGACAGGGTCGCACAGATACGCAGTATTTT. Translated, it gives CASRGQGRTDTQYF.

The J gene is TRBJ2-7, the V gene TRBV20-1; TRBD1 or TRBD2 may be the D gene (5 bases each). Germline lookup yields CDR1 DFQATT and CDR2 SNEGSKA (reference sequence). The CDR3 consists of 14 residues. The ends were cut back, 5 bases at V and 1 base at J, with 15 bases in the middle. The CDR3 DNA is TGCAGTGCTGGGGACGGAGCGTTTTCCTACGAGCAGTACTTC. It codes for CSAGDGAFSYEQYF.

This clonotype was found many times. The CDR3 nucleotides read TGCGCCAGCAGCTTGGAGGGACTAGCGGCATTCAATGAGCAGTTCTTC. Translation: CASSLEGLAAFNEQFF. The chain carries TRBV5-1 and TRBJ2-1, with 11 bases fitting TRBD2. This CDR3 region has 16 residues. Germline CDR1 reads SGHRS; CDR2 reads YFSETQ. Germline trimming cut 0 bases from V and 6 bases from J; bases unmatched to any gene: 5.

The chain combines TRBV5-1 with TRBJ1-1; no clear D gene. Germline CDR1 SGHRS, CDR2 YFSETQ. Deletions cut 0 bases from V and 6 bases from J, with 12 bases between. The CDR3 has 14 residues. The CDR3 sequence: CASSLGELRAEAFF. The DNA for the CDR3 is TGCGCCAGCAGCTTGGGGGAGTTGCGGGCTGAAGCTTTCTTT.

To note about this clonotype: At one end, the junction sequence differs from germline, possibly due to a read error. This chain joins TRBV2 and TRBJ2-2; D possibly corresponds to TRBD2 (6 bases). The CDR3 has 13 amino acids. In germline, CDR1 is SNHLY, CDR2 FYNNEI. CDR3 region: CASSAEGSGEQFF. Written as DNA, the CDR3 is TGTGCCAGCAGTGCAGAAGGGTCGGGGGAGCAGTTTTTT.

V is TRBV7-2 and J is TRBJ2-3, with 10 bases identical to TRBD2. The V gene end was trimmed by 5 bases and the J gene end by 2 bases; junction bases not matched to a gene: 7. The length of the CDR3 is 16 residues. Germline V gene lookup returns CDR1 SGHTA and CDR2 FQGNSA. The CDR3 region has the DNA TGTGCCAGCAGCCTTAGCGGGGGGCCTTACACAGATACGCAGTATTTT. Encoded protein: CASSLSGGPYTDTQYF.